This T cell receptor (beta chain) was identified during a study of technical replicates of blood from a handful of donors. The sample holds one count of this clone. The CDR3 is 18 amino acids. Trimming took 6 bases from V and 3 from J; bases not matched to a gene: 18. From germline, CDR1 is MDHEN and CDR2 SYDVKM. Assay used: immunoSEQ multiplex PCR; TCRdb lists only in-frame clones, some missing. The sample consists of tens of thousands of clones, about 90% of them appearing once. The sequencing sample was made of T cells isolated from PBMCs. The source of this sequence is a human donor in good health. The J gene is TRBJ2-7, the V gene TRBV28, with 9 bases fitting TRBD1. CDR3 residues: CASRRPFQGQGKNYEQYF. The CDR3 DNA is TGTGCCAGCAGGCGCCCATTTCAAGGACAGGGGAAAAACTACGAGCAGTACTTC.